The rows below give T cell receptor beta chains drawn from one sample of a study of blood T cell repertoires in COVID-19. Sequenced by immunoSEQ multiplex PCR; TCRdb stores in-frame clones only, minus some. The sample lists 350,000 to 550,000 clones; 70% to 90% were seen once. The sequenced material came from PBMCs or T cells enriched from blood (not recorded which). Receptors originate from a woman aged 18-30 years with acute COVID-19. Each CDR3 is given with its conserved first and last residue. The D gene is left open where the match is weak.

TRBV4-1	TRBJ2-4	TRBD2	CASRMSGGAQGIQYF	TGCGCCAGCAGGATGAGCGGGGGGGCCCAGGGCATTCAGTACTTC
TRBV2	TRBJ1-3	TRBD1	CASRDRGSGNTIYF	TGTGCCAGCCGGGACAGGGGCTCTGGAAACACCATATATTTT
TRBV3-1/TRBV3-2	TRBJ1-1	.	CASSQGQAGGEAFF	TGTGCCAGCAGCCAAGGACAGGCGGGGGGTGAAGCTTTCTTT
TRBV5-1	TRBJ1-2	.	CASRPRGGEVYYGYTF	TGCGCCAGCAGACCCCGGGGAGGGGAGGTGTACTATGGCTACACCTTC
TRBV7-2	TRBJ2-5	.	CASSLYGSRTQETQYF	TGTGCCAGCAGCTTATATGGCAGCAGGACACAAGAGACCCAGTACTTC
TRBV4-3	TRBJ1-2	TRBD1	CASSQDLKGSTGDTF	TGCGCCAGCAGCCAAGATCTTAAGGGGTCGACAGGGGACACCTTC
TRBV3-1/TRBV3-2	TRBJ2-7	TRBD1	CASSLRGHEQYF	TGTGCCAGCAGCCTTAGGGGGCACGAGCAGTACTTC
TRBV10-3	TRBJ2-1	TRBD2	CAISRLAASYNEQFF	TGTGCCATCAGCAGACTAGCGGCCTCCTACAATGAGCAGTTCTTC
TRBV2	TRBJ2-4	TRBD2	CASSVGTRGIIQYF	TGTGCCAGCAGTGTCGGGACTAGGGGGATCATTCAGTACTTC
TRBV19	TRBJ2-1	.	CASTVPGPFNEQFF	TGTGCCAGTACTGTCCCGGGTCCTTTCAATGAGCAGTTCTTC